One and the same sample provided the 23 T cell receptor beta chains below, sequenced in a study of cytomegalovirus exposure and HLA in healthy donors. This PCR relied on a set of 60 Vbeta primers and 13 Jbeta primers. This table comes from immunoSEQ multiplex PCR, and its TCRdb copy is limited to in-frame clones, with some not included. The sample comprises around 130,000 clones, just under 75% of which are singletons, and 6% to 8.5% rests with the top ten. The sequenced sample was PBMCs. These receptor sequences come from a man aged 35-49 years in good health and CMV-seropositive.

The rearrangement links TRBV28 to TRBJ2-7; 8 bases are a match to TRBD2. This CDR3 is 13 amino acids long. V lost 10 bases to trimming and J lost 2 bases; unmatched junction nucleotides: 7. The germline V gene has CDR1 MDHEN and CDR2 SYDVKM. In DNA, the CDR3 is TGTGCCACCCGGGGGGGAGGGACCTACGAGCAGTACTTC. Its translation is CATRGGGTYEQYF.

The V and J genes are TRBV6-1 and TRBJ2-1, with a tentative D call TRBD2 (6 bases). CDR1 is MNHNS, CDR2 SASEGT, per germline. V lost 6 bases, J lost 9 bases, and 21 bases lay in between. The CDR3 has 15 residues. CDR3: CASSLGGVFSGEQFF. The CDR3 DNA sequence: TGTGCCAGCAGCCTCGGCGGCGTGTTTAGCGGTGAGCAGTTCTTC.

The V call is TRBV5-5, the J call TRBJ1-3; perhaps TRBD1 as D (6 bases). In germline, CDR1 is SGHKS, CDR2 YYEKEE (reference sequence). Deletions cut 2 bases from V and 0 bases from J, with 18 bases between. The CDR3 consists of 18 residues. The CDR3 DNA reads TGTGCCAGCAGCTTTCGGCAGGGGCGCCCGAGCTCTGGAAACACCATATATTTT. It encodes CASSFRQGRPSSGNTIYF.

As for this clone: One end of the junction fails to match germline, which may point to a read error. For the CDR3, the DNA is TGTGCTAGCAGCCGACTAGCGGGAGGGGCCGGGGAGCTGTTTTTT. Translated, it gives CASSRLAGGAGELFF. The chain recombines TRBV7-7 with TRBJ2-2, with TRBD2 matching over 14 bases. CDR1 is SSHAT and CDR2 is FNYEAQ in the germline V gene (reference sequence). The CDR3 totals 15 residues.

The rearrangement uses TRBV6-5 and TRBJ2-7; tentatively, D is TRBD1 (6 bases). Germline V CDR1 and CDR2: MNHEY, SVGAGI. Trimming pared 5 bases from V and 1 base from J, leaving 9 bases between. The CDR3 totals 13 residues. As DNA, the CDR3 is TGTGCCAGCAGTCACGGACAGTCCTACGAGCAGTACTTC. Residues: CASSHGQSYEQYF.

The V and J genes are TRBV2 and TRBJ2-5; TRBD2 agrees at 13 bases. The CDR3 runs 14 residues. Per the germline V gene, CDR1 is SNHLY and CDR2 is FYNNEI. J gave up 11 bases and V 4 bases, and 7 bases lay outside the gene matches. The CDR3 bases are TGTGCCAGCAGTGTGGGACTAGCGGGACAGGAGCAGTACTTC. It yields the protein CASSVGLAGQEQYF.

V is TRBV2 and J is TRBJ1-2; tentatively, D is TRBD1 (6 bases). Germline-derived CDR1 and CDR2 are SNHLY and FYNNEI. The CDR3 extends over 13 amino acids. Trimming shortened V by 6 bases and J by 5 bases, and 13 bases separated the two germline ends. CDR3 loop: CASRNRDIYGYTF. The CDR3 DNA follows: TGTGCCAGCAGGAACCGGGACATTTATGGCTACACCTTC.

The J gene is TRBJ1-2, the V gene TRBV28, with a weak D call TRBD1 (6 bases). Deletions cut 5 bases from V and 2 bases from J, with 9 bases between. CDR1 is MDHEN and CDR2 is SYDVKM in the germline V gene. This CDR3 contains 13 residues. CDR3 nucleotides: TGTGCCAGCAGTAGCGGACAGAACTATGGCTACACCTTC. Translating it yields CASSSGQNYGYTF.

J is TRBJ1-2 and V is TRBV25-1; D is undetermined. Per the germline V gene, CDR1 is MGHDK and CDR2 is SYGVNS. This CDR3 contains 11 residues. V lost 3 bases and J lost 7, with 6 bases in between. CDR3 bases: TGTGCCAGCAGTGATCGGGGTGGCTACACCTTC. This codes for CASSDRGGYTF.

This chain connects TRBV4-2 to TRBJ2-1, with TRBD1 matching 7 bases. Germline values: CDR1 LGHNA, CDR2 YNFKEQ. The V gene end was trimmed by 3 bases and the J gene end by 5 bases; junction bases not matched to a gene: 10. This CDR3 has 16 amino acids. The CDR3 nucleotides read TGTGCCAGCAGCCAGCACAGGGGTGCGGTAGACAATGAGCAGTTCTTC. Protein sequence: CASSQHRGAVDNEQFF.

This CDR3 is CASSLAEAGDYEQYF. CDR3 DNA: TGCGCCAGCAGCTTGGCCGAGGCGGGGGACTACGAGCAGTACTTC. The chain recombines TRBV5-1 with TRBJ2-5, with 7 bases fitting TRBD2. Matching the DNA end better, TRBJ2-7 makes the J call doubtful. The CDR3 runs 15 residues. Germline lookup yields CDR1 SGHRS and CDR2 YFSETQ.

The chain uses TRBV18 and TRBJ1-2; D remains ambiguous. This CDR3 is 13 amino acids long. Looked up from germline, CDR1 is KGHSH and CDR2 is LQKENI. V was trimmed by 2 bases and J by 4 bases, leaving 8 bases between them. The CDR3 spells CASSPDTPYGYTF. The CDR3 nucleotides read TGTGCCAGCTCACCAGACACACCCTATGGCTACACCTTC.

The chain combines TRBV15 with TRBJ1-2; no clear D. Per germline, CDR1 LNHNV and CDR2 YYDKDF (reference sequence). Deletions cut 8 bases from V and 0 bases from J, with 13 bases between. The CDR3 sequence is 14 residues long. The CDR3 protein is CATVRGSANYGYTF. The CDR3 DNA sequence: TGTGCCACCGTTCGGGGATCGGCTAACTATGGCTACACCTTC.

This chain connects TRBV4-1 to TRBJ2-5; possible D gene TRBD1, 6 bases. Looked up from germline, CDR1 is MGHRA and CDR2 is YSYEKL. The V end lost 0 bases, the J end lost 5 bases, and 10 bases lay between the germline ends. The length of the CDR3 is 14 residues. The CDR3 is CASSQDLQGETQYF. As DNA, the CDR3 is TGCGCCAGCAGCCAAGATCTGCAGGGGGAGACCCAGTACTTC.

This clone came up once. The V call is TRBV5-1, the J call TRBJ1-1; 8 nucleotides line up with TRBD1. The CDR3 consists of 14 residues. Germline V gene lookup returns CDR1 SGHRS and CDR2 YFSETQ. V trimming: 2 bases; J trimming: 5 bases; junction bases outside the gene matches: 5. The CDR3 DNA is TGCGCCAGCAGCTTAAGCAGGGGGCTTACTGAAGCTTTCTTT. Amino acids: CASSLSRGLTEAFF. Looking up the rest from reference TRBV5-1 and TRBJ1-1 gives the full variable domain: KAGVTQTPRYLIKTRGQQVTLSCSPISGHRSVSWYQQTPGQGLQFLFEYFSETQRNKGNFPGRFSGRQFSNSRSEMNVSTLELGDSALYLCASSLSRGLTEAFFGQGTRLTVV.

The gene calls are TRBV6-5 and TRBJ2-4, with D uncertain. Germline CDR1 and CDR2: MNHEY and SVGAGI. V was trimmed by 5 bases and J by 7 bases, leaving 3 bases between them. CDR3 size: 10 residues. The CDR3 nucleotides are TGTGCCAGCAGTCTGAACATTCAGTACTTC. Translated: CASSLNIQYF.

The rearrangement joins TRBV5-1 to TRBJ2-7, with 8 bases aligning to TRBD1. CDR3 length equals 15 residues. With 4 bases clipped from V and 3 bases from J, the junction kept 9 bases outside the gene matches. CDR1 is SGHRS, CDR2 YFSETQ, per germline. CDR3 in DNA: TGCGCCAGCAGCCGCCGCGACAGGGGACACTACGAGCAGTACTTC. Translating it yields CASSRRDRGHYEQYF.

The J gene is TRBJ1-4, the V gene TRBV2; D remains ambiguous. V was shortened by 6 bases and J by 4 bases, with 3 bases between the two germline ends. This CDR3 has 11 amino acids. The germline gives CDR1 SNHLY, CDR2 FYNNEI. The CDR3 nucleotides are TGTGCCAGCAGCGGTAATGAAAAACTGTTTTTT. This translates into CASSGNEKLFF.

The chain links TRBV6-5 to TRBJ1-2; 7 nucleotides match TRBD1. Trimming took 7 bases from V and 2 from J; bases not matched to a gene: 4. CDR3 length: 13 amino acids. In germline, CDR1 is MNHEY, CDR2 SVGAGI. The CDR3 reads CASTETGNYGYTF. Written as DNA, the CDR3 is TGTGCCAGCACCGAGACAGGGAACTATGGCTACACCTTC.

This clone was seen a few times. V and J are TRBV19 and TRBJ2-7, with 8 positions matching TRBD1. This CDR3 is 12 amino acids long. The V gene's germline CDR1 is LNHDA and CDR2 SQIVND (reference sequence). The J segment lost 3 bases and the V segment lost 10 bases, leaving 5 bases of the junction unmatched. CDR3 nucleotide sequence: TGTGCCACCTTGGACAGGGACTACGAGCAGTACTTC. This codes for CATLDRDYEQYF.

This chain connects TRBV13 to TRBJ1-2, with D tentatively TRBD1 (5 bases). With 7 bases removed from V and 1 base from J, the gap between germline ends came to 7 bases. Germline CDR1 is PRHDT and CDR2 is FYEKMQ (reference sequence). This CDR3 region has 12 residues. In nucleotides, the CDR3 is TGTGCCAGCACCCAGGGTAACTATGGCTACACCTTC. Its translation: CASTQGNYGYTF. Variable domain in full (rest from reference TRBV13 and TRBJ1-2): AAGVIQSPRHLIKEKRETATLKCYPIPRHDTVYWYQQGPGQDPQFLISFYEKMQSDKGSIPDRFSAQQFSDYHSELNMSSLELGDSALYFCASTQGNYGYTFGSGTRLTVV.

The chain recombines TRBV5-1 with TRBJ1-1; TRBD1 might be the D (6 bases). Looked up from germline, CDR1 is SGHRS and CDR2 is YFSETQ. The CDR3 consists of 15 residues. Trimming took off 3 bases at V and 2 bases at J, with 14 bases between the two ends. Written as DNA, the CDR3 is TGCGCCAGCAGCTGGGGGACATCCGGAAACACTGAAGCTTTCTTT. It codes for CASSWGTSGNTEAFF.

The CDR3 reads CAISESDPRSTDTQYF. In nucleotides, the CDR3 is TGTGCCATCAGTGAGTCAGACCCGCGGAGCACAGATACGCAGTATTTT. The genes are TRBV10-3 and TRBJ2-3; D not resolved. V gave up 0 bases and J gave up 0 bases, with 10 bases separating them. Germline V lookup: CDR1 ENHRY, CDR2 SYGVKD. The CDR3 spans 16 residues.